These T cell receptor beta chains were read from a single sample in a study of blood T cell repertoires in COVID-19. The protocol was immunoSEQ multiplex PCR, while the TCRdb copy is restricted to in-frame clones and leaves out a portion. The table records around 140,000 clones, roughly 88% of them present only once. Sequences were obtained from peripheral blood. The receptors here all came from an older woman with acute or convalescent COVID-19. Each CDR3 is given with its conserved first and last residue. Fields, in order: D gene, J gene, V gene, clone size, CDR3 protein, CDR3 DNA. A D gene is named only where the DNA matches it firmly. Clone size is given for some rows only: seen once, a few or many times, or a class if the clone is expanded.

>TRBD1|TRBJ2-2|TRBV5-1|-
CASSPSGQGNTGELFF
TGCGCCAGCAGCCCTTCGGGACAGGGGAACACCGGGGAGCTGTTTTTT
>-|TRBJ1-3|TRBV12-3/TRBV12-4|-
CASSGEGVTIYF
TGTGCCAGCAGTGGGGAGGGGGTTACCATATATTTT
>-|TRBJ1-1|TRBV18|-
CASSPAGNTEAFF
TGTGCCAGCTCACCTGCAGGGAACACTGAAGCTTTCTTT
>-|TRBJ1-1|TRBV6-4|-
CASRFDRNTEAFF
TGTGCCAGCAGATTCGACAGGAACACTGAAGCTTTCTTT
>-|TRBJ1-1|TRBV4-2|-
CASSPRKGVMITEAFF
TGTGCCAGCAGCCCCCGGAAGGGGGTCATGATTACTGAAGCTTTCTTT
>TRBD2|TRBJ2-2|TRBV2|once
CASSVGLAGVSTGELFF
TGTGCCAGCAGTGTTGGACTAGCGGGGGTCTCCACCGGGGAGCTGTTTTTT
>-|TRBJ1-5|TRBV16|-
CASSPLRGQPQHF
TGTGCCAGCAGCCCCCTCAGGGGCCAGCCCCAGCATTTT
>-|TRBJ1-2|TRBV29-1|-
CSVDVGAVDYGYTF
TGCAGCGTTGATGTGGGGGCGGTCGACTATGGCTACACCTTC
>TRBD1|TRBJ2-5|TRBV5-1|-
CASSLAGTDQETQYF
TGCGCCAGCAGCTTGGCCGGGACAGATCAAGAGACCCAGTACTTC
>-|TRBJ2-7|TRBV6-5|-
CASTLDTSSYEQYF
TGTGCCAGCACCTTGGACACGAGCTCCTACGAGCAGTACTTC
>-|TRBJ1-2|TRBV28|-
CASIGLKGLIDYTF
TGTGCCAGCATCGGTCTAAAGGGGCTAATCGACTACACCTTC
>-|TRBJ1-6|TRBV6-2/TRBV6-3|-
CASSWETAPNSPLHF
TGTGCCAGCAGTTGGGAGACCGCACCCAATTCACCCCTCCACTTT
>-|TRBJ1-2|TRBV10-3|-
CAISEAGRDYGYTF
TGTGCCATCAGTGAGGCGGGGCGCGACTATGGCTACACCTTC
>TRBD2|TRBJ2-3|TRBV6-2/TRBV6-3|-
CASSGGLAGFTDTQYF
TGTGCCAGCAGTGGGGGACTAGCGGGGTTCACAGATACGCAGTATTTT
>-|TRBJ1-3|TRBV20-1|-
CSARTGNTIYF
TGCAGTGCTCGGACAGGAAACACCATATATTTT
>-|TRBJ1-5|TRBV2|-
CASSKGVAVYSNQPQHF
TGTGCCAGCAGTAAAGGGGTGGCGGTTTATAGCAATCAGCCCCAGCATTTT
>-|TRBJ1-6|TRBV6-2/TRBV6-3|-
CASSLGQYNSPLHF
TGTGCCAGCAGTTTGGGCCAATATAATTCACCCCTCCACTTT
>TRBD1|TRBJ1-4|TRBV29-1|once
CSVESGTGDEKLFF
TGCAGCGTTGAATCCGGGACAGGGGATGAAAAACTGTTTTTT
>-|TRBJ1-1|TRBV3-1/TRBV3-2|-
CASSQGAGTEAFF
TGTGCCAGCAGCCAAGGAGCCGGCACTGAAGCTTTCTTT
>-|TRBJ2-7|TRBV25-1|-
CASSAGVSVGQYF
TGTGCCAGCAGTGCCGGGGTTTCGGTTGGGCAGTACTTC
>-|TRBJ1-4|TRBV4-2|-
CASSQDIGQGGEKLFF
TGTGCCAGCAGCCAAGATATTGGGCAGGGAGGCGAAAAACTGTTTTTT
>TRBD2|TRBJ2-3|TRBV19|-
CASSISTGGPSDTQYF
TGTGCCAGTAGTATATCGACGGGGGGGCCGTCAGATACGCAGTATTTT
>-|TRBJ2-7|TRBV7-2|-
CASSSRRGSYEQYF
TGTGCCAGCAGCTCCCGCCGAGGGTCCTACGAGCAGTACTTC
>-|TRBJ1-4|TRBV30|-
CAWSPGTANEKLFF
TGTGCCTGGAGTCCCGGGACTGCCAATGAAAAACTGTTTTTT
>TRBD1|TRBJ1-2|TRBV3-1/TRBV3-2|-
CASSQESATCGQGPRANYGYTF
TGTGCCAGCAGCCAAGAGTCGGCCACATGTGGACAGGGGCCACGAGCTAACTATGGCTACACCTTC
>-|TRBJ1-2|TRBV2|-
CASREGLDYGYTF
TGTGCCAGCAGGGAGGGGTTGGACTATGGCTACACCTTC
>TRBD1|TRBJ1-5|TRBV19|-
CASDRQGGNQPQHF
TGTGCCAGCGACCGACAGGGAGGCAATCAGCCCCAGCATTTT
>TRBD1|TRBJ1-4|TRBV5-1|few
CASSLAGTGTTNEKLFF
TGCGCCAGCAGCTTGGCCGGGACAGGAACAACTAATGAAAAACTGTTTTTT
>-|TRBJ1-5|TRBV2|once
CASSGSAVSNQPQHF
TGTGCCAGCAGCGGGAGCGCGGTTAGCAATCAGCCCCAGCATTTT
>-|TRBJ2-7|TRBV19|-
CASSINTGNSYEQYF
TGTGCCAGTAGTATAAATACAGGGAACTCCTACGAGCAGTACTTC
>-|TRBJ2-7|TRBV6-5|-
CASSYSNENEQYF
TGTGCCAGCAGTTACTCGAACGAGAACGAGCAGTACTTC
>-|TRBJ2-2|TRBV12-3/TRBV12-4|few
CATGVTGELFF
TGTGCCACCGGGGTCACCGGGGAGCTGTTTTTT
>TRBD2|TRBJ2-3|TRBV28|once
CASSLAGGNAITDTQYF
TGTGCCAGCAGTTTAGCGGGGGGAAACGCGATTACAGATACGCAGTATTTT
>-|TRBJ2-2|TRBV27|-
CASSLKETGELFF
TGTGCCAGCAGTTTAAAGGAGACCGGGGAGCTGTTTTTT
>-|TRBJ1-5|TRBV18|-
CASSTGQLNQPQHF
TGTGCCAGCTCAACTGGACAGCTCAATCAGCCCCAGCATTTT
>TRBD1|TRBJ1-4|TRBV5-8|-
CASSPTGTGAEKLFF
TGTGCCAGCAGCCCTACCGGGACAGGGGCTGAAAAACTGTTTTTT
>-|TRBJ2-1|TRBV5-4|-
CASSKGDTYNEQFF
TGTGCCAGCAGTAAAGGGGACACCTACAATGAGCAGTTCTTC
>TRBD1|TRBJ1-1|TRBV7-9|once
CASSLSTGYQAFF
TGTGCCAGCAGCTTATCGACAGGGTATCAAGCTTTCTTT
>-|TRBJ1-1|TRBV6-5|few
CASSYSYDSLNTEAFF
TGTGCCAGCAGTTATTCATATGACAGCCTTAACACTGAAGCTTTCTTT